The 22 T cell receptor beta chains below were found in one sample sequenced in a study of graft-versus-host responses after intestinal transplantation. Some clones are missing from TCRdb's copy, which holds only in-frame ones; the method was immunoSEQ multiplex PCR. The table records over 75,000 clones, around nine tenths of them present only once. Which antigens these TCRs recognize remains unknown. This specimen was unstimulated CD8+ T cells sorted from spleen or lymph node cells, taken before transplant. The origin of the receptors is a human donor who was the organ donor for an intestinal transplant.

This sequence joins TRBV5-4 and TRBJ2-1; 8 positions match TRBD2. The length of the CDR3 is 16 residues. Germline values: CDR1 SGHNT, CDR2 YYREEE (reference sequence). Trimming at V came to 4 bases and at J to 3 bases, leaving 9 bases not matched to a gene. This CDR3 is CASSLWRGARYNEQFF. The CDR3 DNA sequence: TGTGCCAGCAGCCTGTGGCGGGGGGCTCGCTACAATGAGCAGTTCTTC.

V gene TRBV5-6 combines with J gene TRBJ2-2; D call uncertain. CDR3 length: 14 amino acids. Trimming took 2 bases from V and 2 from J, leaving 7 bases between them. Germline V CDR1 and CDR2: SGHDT, YYEEEE. The CDR3 sequence is CASSFYVNTGELFF. CDR3 coding DNA: TGTGCCAGCAGCTTCTACGTAAACACCGGGGAGCTGTTTTTT. Together with reference TRBV5-6 and TRBJ2-2, the CDR3 gives the full variable domain: DAGVTQSPTHLIKTRGQQVTLRCSPKSGHDTVSWYQQALGQGPQFIFQYYEEEERQRGNFPDRFSGHQFPNYSSELNVNALLLGDSALYLCASSFYVNTGELFFGEGSRLTVL.

J is TRBJ1-6 and V is TRBV9; 8 nucleotides agree with TRBD1. With 4 bases clipped from V and 7 bases from J, the junction kept 7 bases outside the gene matches. CDR1 and CDR2 from the germline V gene are SGDLS and YYNGEE. The CDR3 covers 15 residues. The DNA for the CDR3 is TGTGCCAGCAGCCCCGCAGGGGGCGGAAATTCACCCCTCCACTTT. It yields the protein CASSPAGGGNSPLHF.

The J gene is TRBJ2-6, the V gene TRBV5-1; D is uncertain. Germline CDR1 reads SGHRS; CDR2 reads YFSETQ. The CDR3 has 18 amino acids. Trimming cost V 2 bases and J 0 bases, with 15 bases left between them. The CDR3 region is CASSLRQVKSSGANVLTF. CDR3 in DNA: TGCGCCAGCAGCTTACGGCAGGTGAAGAGCTCTGGGGCCAACGTCCTGACTTTC.

This sequence joins TRBV4-2 and TRBJ2-3; D unclear. This CDR3 comprises 13 residues. Germline V gene lookup returns CDR1 LGHNA and CDR2 YNFKEQ. Trimming took off 4 bases at V and 5 bases at J, with 10 bases between the two ends. CDR3 nucleotides: TGTGCCAGCAGCCTTGTAACCAAAGATACGCAGTATTTT. Encoded protein: CASSLVTKDTQYF.

The chain has TRBV23-1 and TRBJ2-7, with 7 bases fitting TRBD2. TRBV23-1 is an ORF; its function is uncertain. The CDR3 is 18 residues long. Losses at the gene ends were 4 bases for V and 4 bases for J; bases not matched to a gene: 19. The CDR3 coding sequence is TGCGCCAGCAGTCCCGGGCGGGGGACCCTTGGTGGCCCTTACGAGCAGTACTTC. This encodes CASSPGRGTLGGPYEQYF.

The chain carries TRBV6-5 and TRBJ2-7; TRBD2 aligns across 11 bases. V shed 0 bases and J 6 bases; nucleotides not matched to a gene: 1. Germline values: CDR1 MNHEY, CDR2 SVGAGI. The CDR3 has 14 residues. The DNA for the CDR3 is TGTGCCAGCAGTTACTCTAGCGGGGGGGCCGAGCAGTACTTC. As protein: CASSYSSGGAEQYF.

This clone is labeled as medium-sized (0.01 to 0.1%). The chain joins TRBV5-1 to TRBJ2-7, with D possibly TRBD2 on 5 matching bases. Germline CDR1 reads SGHRS; CDR2 reads YFSETQ. CDR3 length equals 12 residues. Trimming took off 6 bases at V and 7 bases at J, with 14 bases between the two ends. The CDR3 nucleotides are TGCGCCAGCAAAGGGAGTCTAGGGGAGCAGTACTTC. Protein sequence: CASKGSLGEQYF.

The chain is built from TRBV7-2 and TRBJ1-5; D remains ambiguous. CDR3 length: 14 amino acids. The germline V gene encodes CDR1 SGHTA and CDR2 FQGNSA. V lost 1 base, J lost 1 base, and 5 bases lay in between. The CDR3 bases are TGTGCCAGCAGCTTAGTTTTAAGCAATCAGCCCCAGCATTTT. It codes for CASSLVLSNQPQHF.

The chain is built from TRBV28 and TRBJ1-1; 9 bases fit TRBD1. J gave up 6 bases and V 5 bases, and 4 bases lay outside the gene matches. There are 13 residues in the CDR3. Germline V gives CDR1 MDHEN, CDR2 SYDVKM. CDR3 region: CASSTGGGSEAFF. In nucleotides, the CDR3 is TGTGCCAGCAGTACAGGGGGCGGGTCTGAAGCTTTCTTT.

This clone was seen more than once but under ten times. The CDR3 bases are TGTGCCAGCAGCCCCCCGGTGGTACGGGGCACTGAAGCTTTCTTT. This codes for CASSPPVVRGTEAFF. V gene TRBV7-9 combines with J gene TRBJ1-1; D call uncertain. The CDR3 is 15 amino acids. V lost 5 bases and J lost 4, with 17 bases in between. Germline CDR1 reads SEHNR; CDR2 reads FQNEAQ (reference sequence).

The chain couples TRBV19 to TRBJ1-1, with no clear D. V lost 1 base and J 5 bases, leaving 8 bases between the germline ends. Germline CDR1 is LNHDA and CDR2 is SQIVND (reference sequence). This CDR3 contains 13 residues. CDR3 nucleotides: TGTGCCAGTAGTATAGGCCAGGTTACTGAAGCTTTCTTT. It is translated as CASSIGQVTEAFF.

The chain carries TRBV4-1 and TRBJ2-7; 11 bases match TRBD2. Per the germline V gene, CDR1 is MGHRA and CDR2 is YSYEKL. Unmatched junction bases numbered 2, after V lost 4 bases and J lost 6 bases. CDR3 length: 13 amino acids. For the CDR3, the DNA is TGCGCCAGCAGCCCGGGACTAGCGGCCGAGCAGTACTTC. Its protein product is CASSPGLAAEQYF.

The V and J genes are TRBV7-9 and TRBJ2-7; 10 bases fit TRBD1. With V trimmed by 6 bases and J by 1 base, 6 bases remained unmatched. The CDR3 length is 15 residues. Germline lookup yields CDR1 SEHNR and CDR2 FQNEAQ (reference sequence). For the CDR3, the DNA is TGTGCCAGCAGTCGTAGGGACAGGGGTTCCTACGAGCAGTACTTC. Its translation is CASSRRDRGSYEQYF.

This rearrangement joins TRBV28 to TRBJ2-7; no clear D gene. The germline gives CDR1 MDHEN, CDR2 SYDVKM. The CDR3 sequence is 13 residues long. The ends were cut back, 3 bases at V and 3 bases at J, with 9 bases in the middle. CDR3 coding DNA: TGTGCCAGCAGTTTGAGTTACAACTACGAGCAGTACTTC. Its protein product is CASSLSYNYEQYF. Using reference TRBV28 and TRBJ2-7 for the parts outside the CDR3, the full variable domain is DVKVTQSSRYLVKRTGEKVFLECVQDMDHENMFWYRQDPGLGLRLIYFSYDVKMKEKGDIPEGYSVSREKKERFSLILESASTNQTSMYLCASSLSYNYEQYFGPGTRLTVT.

The chain links TRBV7-9 to TRBJ2-7, with D perhaps matching TRBD2 (5 bases). V was cut by 0 bases and J by 0 bases, with 15 bases left in between. The CDR3 runs to 17 residues. Per germline, CDR1 SEHNR and CDR2 FQNEAQ (reference sequence). The CDR3 here is CASSLALFGESSYEQYF. For the CDR3, the DNA is TGTGCCAGCAGCTTAGCGCTGTTCGGGGAGAGCTCCTACGAGCAGTACTTC.

This chain joins TRBV5-8 and TRBJ2-1; D uncertain. The CDR3 runs 12 residues. V lost 0 bases and J 4 bases, leaving 2 bases between the germline ends. The germline V gene encodes CDR1 SGHTS and CDR2 YDEGEE. The CDR3 spells CASSLAYNEQFF. The CDR3 DNA sequence: TGTGCCAGCAGCTTGGCTTACAATGAGCAGTTCTTC.

This clone was detected only once. This chain joins TRBV11-2 and TRBJ1-1; 7 bases are a match to TRBD1. CDR1 SGHAT and CDR2 FQNNGV come from the germline V gene. V dropped 6 bases and J dropped 7; count of bases not matched to a gene: 2. The CDR3 length is 11 residues. The CDR3 is CASRGTVEAFF. CDR3 nucleotides: TGTGCCAGCAGGGGGACAGTTGAAGCTTTCTTT. The entire variable domain, with the rest obtained from reference TRBV11-2 and TRBJ1-1, is as follows: EAGVAQSPRYKIIEKRQSVAFWCNPISGHATLYWYQQILGQGPKLLIQFQNNGVVDDSQLPKDRFSAERLKGVDSTLKIQPAKLEDSAVYLCASRGTVEAFFGQGTRLTVV.

CDR3 sequence (DNA): TGTGCCAGCAGGTTGCCAGGGGACTCCAATGAGCAGTTCTTC. It codes for CASRLPGDSNEQFF. The chain links TRBV28 to TRBJ2-1; possibly TRBD1 or TRBD2 for D (6 bases each). Trimming cost V 6 bases and J 6 bases, with 15 bases left between them. CDR1 and CDR2 from the germline V gene are MDHEN and SYDVKM. The CDR3 runs 14 residues.

The V and J genes are TRBV28 and TRBJ2-1; D gene unclear. The CDR3 is 17 residues long. CDR1 and CDR2 from the germline V gene are MDHEN and SYDVKM. Trimming shortened V by 6 bases and J by 3 bases, and 21 bases separated the two germline ends. Here the CDR3 reads CASRQFRAEFYYNEQFF. In DNA, the CDR3 is TGTGCCAGCAGGCAATTTCGGGCGGAATTCTACTACAATGAGCAGTTCTTC.

The chain joins TRBV4-1 to TRBJ1-5, with D hard to call. Trimming took off 0 bases at V and 7 bases at J, with 13 bases between the two ends. The CDR3 is made up of 15 amino acids. CDR1 MGHRA and CDR2 YSYEKL come from the germline V gene. The CDR3 loop reads CASSQDRGLGQPQHF. CDR3 coding DNA: TGCGCCAGCAGCCAAGATCGCGGGCTTGGGCAGCCCCAGCATTTT.

V is TRBV6-1 and J is TRBJ2-7, with TRBD2 matching over 12 bases. The length of the CDR3 is 15 residues. Losses at the gene ends were 4 bases for V and 5 bases for J; bases not matched to a gene: 6. Looked up from germline, CDR1 is MNHNS and CDR2 is SASEGT. The CDR3: CASSVSSGGVDEQYF. CDR3 nucleotide sequence: TGTGCCAGCAGTGTGTCTAGCGGGGGGGTGGACGAGCAGTACTTC.